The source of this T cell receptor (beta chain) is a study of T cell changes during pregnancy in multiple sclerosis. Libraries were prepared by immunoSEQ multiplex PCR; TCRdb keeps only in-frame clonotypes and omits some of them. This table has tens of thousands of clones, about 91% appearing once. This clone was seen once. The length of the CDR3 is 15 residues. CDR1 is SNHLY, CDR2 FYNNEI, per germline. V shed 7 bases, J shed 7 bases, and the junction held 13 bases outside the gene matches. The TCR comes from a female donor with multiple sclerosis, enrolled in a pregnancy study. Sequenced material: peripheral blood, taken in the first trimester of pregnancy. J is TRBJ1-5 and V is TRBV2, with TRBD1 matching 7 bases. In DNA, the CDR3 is TGTGCCAGCACCCTAACGACAGGGCGCGGACAGCCCCAGCATTTT. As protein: CASTLTTGRGQPQHF.